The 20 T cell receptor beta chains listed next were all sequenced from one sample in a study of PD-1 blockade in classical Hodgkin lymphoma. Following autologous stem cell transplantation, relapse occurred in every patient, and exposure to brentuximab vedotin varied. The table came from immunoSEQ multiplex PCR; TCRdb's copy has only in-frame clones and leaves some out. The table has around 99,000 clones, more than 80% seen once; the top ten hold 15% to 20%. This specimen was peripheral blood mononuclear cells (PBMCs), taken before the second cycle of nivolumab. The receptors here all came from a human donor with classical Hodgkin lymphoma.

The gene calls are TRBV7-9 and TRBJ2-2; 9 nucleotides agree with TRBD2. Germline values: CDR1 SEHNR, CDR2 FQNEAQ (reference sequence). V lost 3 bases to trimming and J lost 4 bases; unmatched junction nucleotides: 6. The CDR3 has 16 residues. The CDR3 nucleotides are TGTGCCAGCAGCTTTCGAGGACTAGCGAGCACCGGGGAGCTGTTTTTT. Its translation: CASSFRGLASTGELFF.

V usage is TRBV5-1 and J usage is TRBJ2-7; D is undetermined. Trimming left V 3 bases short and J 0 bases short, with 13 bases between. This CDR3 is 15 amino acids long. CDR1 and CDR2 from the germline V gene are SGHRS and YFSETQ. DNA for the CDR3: TGCGCCAGCAGCTCACAAACACGAAGCTCCTACGAGCAGTACTTC. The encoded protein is CASSSQTRSSYEQYF.

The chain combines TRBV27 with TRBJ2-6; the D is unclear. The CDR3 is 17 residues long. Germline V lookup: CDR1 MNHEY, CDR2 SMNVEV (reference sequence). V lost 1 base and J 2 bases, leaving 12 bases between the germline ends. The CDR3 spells CASSLYALSAGANVLTF. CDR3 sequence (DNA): TGTGCCAGCAGTTTATACGCCCTATCTGCTGGGGCCAACGTCCTGACTTTC.

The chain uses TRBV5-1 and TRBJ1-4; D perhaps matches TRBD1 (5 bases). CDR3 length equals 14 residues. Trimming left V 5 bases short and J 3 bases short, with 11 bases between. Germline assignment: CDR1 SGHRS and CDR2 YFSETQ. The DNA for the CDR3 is TGCGCCAGCAGACCGCAGGGCTCTAATGAAAAACTGTTTTTT. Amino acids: CASRPQGSNEKLFF.

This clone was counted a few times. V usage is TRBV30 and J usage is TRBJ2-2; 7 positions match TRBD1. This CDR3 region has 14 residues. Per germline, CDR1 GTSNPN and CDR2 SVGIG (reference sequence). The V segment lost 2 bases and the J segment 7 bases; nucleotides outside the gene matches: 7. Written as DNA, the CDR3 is TGTGCCTGGAGTCCTCTCACAGGGGACGGGGAGCTGTTTTTT. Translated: CAWSPLTGDGELFF.

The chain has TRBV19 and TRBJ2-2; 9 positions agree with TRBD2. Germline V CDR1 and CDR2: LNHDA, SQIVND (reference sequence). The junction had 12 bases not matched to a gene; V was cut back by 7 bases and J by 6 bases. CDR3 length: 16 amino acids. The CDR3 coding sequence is TGTGCCAGTACCCGGCGTGGCGGGAGGGGTCCCGGGGAGCTGTTTTTT. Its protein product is CASTRRGGRGPGELFF.

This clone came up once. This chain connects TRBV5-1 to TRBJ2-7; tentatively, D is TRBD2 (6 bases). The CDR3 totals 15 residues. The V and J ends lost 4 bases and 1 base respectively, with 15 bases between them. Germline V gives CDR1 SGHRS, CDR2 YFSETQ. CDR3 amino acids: CASSPREYRSYEQYF. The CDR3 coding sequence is TGCGCCAGCAGCCCTCGGGAGTACAGATCCTACGAGCAGTACTTC. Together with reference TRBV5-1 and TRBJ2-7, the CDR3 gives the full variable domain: KAGVTQTPRYLIKTRGQQVTLSCSPISGHRSVSWYQQTPGQGLQFLFEYFSETQRNKGNFPGRFSGRQFSNSRSEMNVSTLELGDSALYLCASSPREYRSYEQYFGPGTRLTVT.

CDR3 in DNA: TGTGCCATCAGGACACTAGGAGGAAGCTCCTACGAGCAGTACTTC. This codes for CAIRTLGGSSYEQYF. The chain is built from TRBV10-3 and TRBJ2-7; tentative D call: TRBD2 (5 bases). V lost 6 bases and J lost 0, with 15 bases in between. The CDR3 has 15 amino acids. In germline, CDR1 is ENHRY, CDR2 SYGVKD.

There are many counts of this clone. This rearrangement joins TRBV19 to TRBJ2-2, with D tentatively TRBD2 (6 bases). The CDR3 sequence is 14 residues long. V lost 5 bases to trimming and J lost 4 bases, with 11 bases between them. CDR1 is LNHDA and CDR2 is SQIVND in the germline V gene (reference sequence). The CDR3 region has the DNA TGTGCCAGTAGTGCGGGGTCCATCACCGGGGAGCTGTTTTTT. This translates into CASSAGSITGELFF.

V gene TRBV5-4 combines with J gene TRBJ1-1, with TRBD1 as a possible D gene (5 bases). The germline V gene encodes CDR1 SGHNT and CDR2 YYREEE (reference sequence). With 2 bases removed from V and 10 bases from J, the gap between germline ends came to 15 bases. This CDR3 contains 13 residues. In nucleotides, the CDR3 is TGTGCCAGCAGCTTAGCTGCCTCGGGGGGAGCTTTCTTT. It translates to CASSLAASGGAFF.

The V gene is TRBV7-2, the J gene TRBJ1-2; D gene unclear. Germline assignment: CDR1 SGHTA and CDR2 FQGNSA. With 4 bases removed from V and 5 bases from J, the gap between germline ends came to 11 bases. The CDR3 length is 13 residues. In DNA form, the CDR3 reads TGTGCCAGCAGCTCCCGGGCGTTGTATGGCTACACCTTC. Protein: CASSSRALYGYTF. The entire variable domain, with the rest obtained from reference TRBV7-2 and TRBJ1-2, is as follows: GAGVSQSPSNKVTEKGKDVELRCDPISGHTALYWYRQSLGQGLEFLIYFQGNSAPDKSGLPSDRFSAERTGGSVSTLTIQRTQQEDSAVYLCASSSRALYGYTFGSGTRLTVV.

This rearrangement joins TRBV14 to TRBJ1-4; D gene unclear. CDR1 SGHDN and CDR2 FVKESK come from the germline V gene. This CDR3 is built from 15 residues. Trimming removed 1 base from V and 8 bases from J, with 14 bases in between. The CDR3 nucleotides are TGTGCCAGCAGCCAAGCACATGGGGTTGCGGAAAAACTGTTTTTT. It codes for CASSQAHGVAEKLFF. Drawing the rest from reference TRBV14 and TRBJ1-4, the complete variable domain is EAGVTQFPSHSVIEKGQTVTLRCDPISGHDNLYWYRRVMGKEIKFLLHFVKESKQDESGMPNNRFLAERTGGTYSTLKVQPAELEDSGVYFCASSQAHGVAEKLFFGSGTQLSVL.

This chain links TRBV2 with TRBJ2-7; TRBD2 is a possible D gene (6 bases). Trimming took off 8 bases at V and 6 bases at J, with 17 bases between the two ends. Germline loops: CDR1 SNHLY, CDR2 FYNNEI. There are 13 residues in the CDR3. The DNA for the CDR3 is TGTGCCAGCCGAAGGGATCTCGGGGGCGAGCAGTACTTC. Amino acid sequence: CASRRDLGGEQYF.

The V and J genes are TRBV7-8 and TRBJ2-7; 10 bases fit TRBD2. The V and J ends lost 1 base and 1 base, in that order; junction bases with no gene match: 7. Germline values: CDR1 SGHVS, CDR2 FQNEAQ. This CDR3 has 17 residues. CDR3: CASSLDLGLASSYEQYF. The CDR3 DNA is TGTGCCAGCAGCTTAGATTTGGGACTAGCGTCTTCCTACGAGCAGTACTTC.

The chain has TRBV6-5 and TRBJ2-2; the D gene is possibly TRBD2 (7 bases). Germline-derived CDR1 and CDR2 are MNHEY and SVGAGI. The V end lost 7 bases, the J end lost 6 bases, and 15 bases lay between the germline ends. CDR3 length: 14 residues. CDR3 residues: CASKGLGGPGELFF. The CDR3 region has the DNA TGTGCCAGCAAAGGACTAGGGGGTCCCGGGGAGCTGTTTTTT.

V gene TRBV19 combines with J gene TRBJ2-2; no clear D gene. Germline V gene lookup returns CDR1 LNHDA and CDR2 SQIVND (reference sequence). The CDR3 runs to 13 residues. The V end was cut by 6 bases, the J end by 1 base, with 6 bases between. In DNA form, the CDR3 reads TGTGCCAGTAGGGGTTGGAACACCGGGGAGCTGTTTTTT. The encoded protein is CASRGWNTGELFF.

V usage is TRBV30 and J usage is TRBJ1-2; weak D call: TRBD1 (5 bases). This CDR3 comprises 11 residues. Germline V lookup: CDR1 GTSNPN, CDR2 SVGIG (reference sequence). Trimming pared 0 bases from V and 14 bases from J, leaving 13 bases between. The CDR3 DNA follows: TGTGCCTGGAGTGTACAGGCTACCAATACCTTC. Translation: CAWSVQATNTF.

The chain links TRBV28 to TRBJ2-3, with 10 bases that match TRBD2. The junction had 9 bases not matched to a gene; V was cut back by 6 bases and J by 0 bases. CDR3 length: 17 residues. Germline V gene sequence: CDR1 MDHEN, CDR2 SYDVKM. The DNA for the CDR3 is TGTGCCAGCAGCGCCCTCAGCGGGAGGGGTAGCACAGATACGCAGTATTTT. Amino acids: CASSALSGRGSTDTQYF.

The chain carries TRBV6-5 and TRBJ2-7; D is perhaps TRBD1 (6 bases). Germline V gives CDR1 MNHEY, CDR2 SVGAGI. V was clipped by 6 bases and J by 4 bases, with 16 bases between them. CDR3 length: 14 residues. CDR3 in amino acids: CASSDGTWGYEQYF. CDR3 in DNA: TGTGCCAGCAGCGACGGGACATGGGGGTACGAGCAGTACTTC.

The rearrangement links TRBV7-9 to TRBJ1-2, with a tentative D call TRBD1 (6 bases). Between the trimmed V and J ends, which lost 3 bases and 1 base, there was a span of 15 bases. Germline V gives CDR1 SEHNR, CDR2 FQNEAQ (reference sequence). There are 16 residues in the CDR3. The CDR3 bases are TGTGCCAGCAGCTTTGTAGGACAGCGCTATAACTATGGCTACACCTTC. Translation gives CASSFVGQRYNYGYTF.